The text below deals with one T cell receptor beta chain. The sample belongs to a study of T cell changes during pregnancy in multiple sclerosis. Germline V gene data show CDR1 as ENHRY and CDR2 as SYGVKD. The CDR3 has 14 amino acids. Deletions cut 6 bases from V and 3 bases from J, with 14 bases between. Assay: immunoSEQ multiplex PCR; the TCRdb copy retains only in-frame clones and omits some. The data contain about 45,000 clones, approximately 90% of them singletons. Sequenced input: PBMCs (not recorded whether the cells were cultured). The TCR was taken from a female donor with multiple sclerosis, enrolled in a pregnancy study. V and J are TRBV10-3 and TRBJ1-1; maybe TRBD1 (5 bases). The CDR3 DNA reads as TGTGCCATCAGAGGCAGGGCGGAGGACACTGAAGCTTTCTTT. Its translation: CAIRGRAEDTEAFF.